This T cell receptor (beta chain) was obtained from a study of blood T cell repertoires in COVID-19 (dated by TCRdb to between 2020 and 2021). Looking at the study overall: Samples covering the acute and convalescent phases of COVID-19 were provided by collaborators in the United States, Italy and Spain. The material from the prospective study consisted of cDNA or gDNA derived from T cells, B-cell-depleted T cells, or PBMCs. Deeply sampled blood TCRbeta repertoires from subjects exposed to, actively infected with, or recovered from COVID-19 were included in the dataset. The repertoires were made available in a free public database intended to serve as a resource for research on the immune response to SARS-CoV-2. The samples were drawn from two sources: the first 160 participants of the ongoing ImmuneRACE study, and 1,000 to 1,500 subjects contributed by 6 global collaborators. A de-identified subject ID, COVID-19 status, age in years and sex were almost always included in the sample metadata. Where available, HLA class I and class II types were obtained from metadata supplied by the sample provider rather than from assay-based typing. General conclusions and limits of the study: Clinical and demographic metadata were provided uncurated, with the amount varying by source and participant.

TCRbeta CDR3 regions were amplified from genomic DNA using the immunoSEQ Assay, a bias-controlled multiplex PCR. Under the source paper's analysis protocol: The number of nucleated cells in each sample was estimated from the amplification of reference gene primers within the assay. Sequence reads were collapsed and filtered to measure the absolute abundance of every unique TCRbeta CDR3 rearrangement. Productive Simpson clonality was computed per sample as the square root of Simpson's diversity index over productive rearrangements. The table was pulled from immuneACCESS by TCRdb, which kept in-frame rearrangements only. Such tables lose some clones; where checked, under half of the loss comes from unresolved V genes, and the rest has no known cause. The D gene and trimming were derived from the DNA, and the V and J assignments and clone size from that table. The sample table contains roughly 320,000 clones; only one count was recorded for 90% of them. Roughly 3.9% of the sample belongs to the ten largest clones.

On this clone: The antigen it recognizes is unknown. The input lacks base qualities; no much larger clone sits a single base away.

Its CDR3 holds 15 amino acids, cysteine through phenylalanine. Left in the record is the CDR3 DNA by itself, 45 bases read in frame from the first base. Reading the germline V gene gives CDR1 SGHDN and CDR2 FVKESK. The trim is 6 bases for V and 0 bases for J, with a gap of 14 bases between the germline ends. In the prospective study, participants were roughly 18 to 100 years old, resided in about two dozen geographic areas of the United States, and were enrolled through a virtual design. To assign participants to cohorts, the prospective study relied on clinical history that participants themselves reported in a screening survey and a study questionnaire. Exposed participants had been in contact, within 2 weeks of entering the study, with a person who had a PCR-confirmed or clinician-diagnosed case of COVID-19. Mobile phlebotomists in the prospective study collected whole blood, serum and a nasopharyngeal or oropharyngeal swab from every participant. Prospective study participants could optionally give additional blood draws and questionnaires over a roughly two-month period. Before DNA extraction, blood samples from the prospective study were shipped at room temperature or frozen.

The sequence derives from a woman aged 25-40 years who had been exposed to COVID-19. The sequenced material came from PBMCs or T cells enriched from blood (not recorded which). This chain joins TRBV14 to TRBJ1-1; matching of 6 bases hints at TRBD1 as the D gene. Read as DNA, the sequence is TGTGCCAGCAGACCACCGGGACATTTGAACACTGAAGCTTTCTTT. Its protein product is CASRPPGHLNTEAFF.